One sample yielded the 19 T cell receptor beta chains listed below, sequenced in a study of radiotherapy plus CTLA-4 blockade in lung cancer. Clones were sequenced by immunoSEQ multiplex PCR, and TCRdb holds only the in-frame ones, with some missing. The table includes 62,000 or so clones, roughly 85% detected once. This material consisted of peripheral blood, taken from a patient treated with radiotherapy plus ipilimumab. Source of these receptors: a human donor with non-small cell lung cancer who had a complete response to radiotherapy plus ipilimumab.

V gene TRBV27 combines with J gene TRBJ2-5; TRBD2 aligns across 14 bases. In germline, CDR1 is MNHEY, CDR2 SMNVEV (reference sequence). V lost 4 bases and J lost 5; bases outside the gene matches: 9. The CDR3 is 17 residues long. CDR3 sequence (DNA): TGTGCCAGCAGTTGGGCGACTAGCGGGGGGGCCGGGGAGACCCAGTACTTC. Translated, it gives CASSWATSGGAGETQYF.

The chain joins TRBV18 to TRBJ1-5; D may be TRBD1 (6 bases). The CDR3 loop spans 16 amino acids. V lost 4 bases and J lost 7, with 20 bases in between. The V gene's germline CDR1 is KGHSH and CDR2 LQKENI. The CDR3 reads CASSRGQGQTGQPQHF. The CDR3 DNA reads TGTGCCAGCTCACGTGGTCAAGGACAGACGGGACAGCCCCAGCATTTT.

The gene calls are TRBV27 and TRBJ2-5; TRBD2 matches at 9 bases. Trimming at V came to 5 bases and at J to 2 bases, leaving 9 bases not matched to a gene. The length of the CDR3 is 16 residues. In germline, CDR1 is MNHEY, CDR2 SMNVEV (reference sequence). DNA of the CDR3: TGTGCCAGCAGTGAGATAGCGGGGGAGACTCAAGAGACCCAGTACTTC. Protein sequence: CASSEIAGETQETQYF.

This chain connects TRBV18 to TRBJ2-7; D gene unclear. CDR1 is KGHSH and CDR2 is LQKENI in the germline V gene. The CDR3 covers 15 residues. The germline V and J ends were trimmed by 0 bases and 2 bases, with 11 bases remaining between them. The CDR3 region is CASSPPRHRTYEQYF. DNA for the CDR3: TGTGCCAGCTCACCACCGCGGCACCGAACCTACGAGCAGTACTTC.

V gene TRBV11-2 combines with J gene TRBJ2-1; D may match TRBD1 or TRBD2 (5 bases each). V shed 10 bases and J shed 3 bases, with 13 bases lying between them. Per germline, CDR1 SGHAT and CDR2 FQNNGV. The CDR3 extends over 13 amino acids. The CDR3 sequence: CATRDGDYNEQFF. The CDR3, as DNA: TGTGCCACCCGGGACGGAGACTACAATGAGCAGTTCTTC.

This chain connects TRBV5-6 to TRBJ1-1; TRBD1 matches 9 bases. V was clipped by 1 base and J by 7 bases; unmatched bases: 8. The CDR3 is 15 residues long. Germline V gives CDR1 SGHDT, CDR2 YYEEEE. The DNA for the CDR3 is TGTGCCAGCAGCTTGAGGTCTAGACAGGGGGGTGAAGCTTTCTTT. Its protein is CASSLRSRQGGEAFF. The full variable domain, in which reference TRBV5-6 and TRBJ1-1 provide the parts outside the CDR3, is DAGVTQSPTHLIKTRGQQVTLRCSPKSGHDTVSWYQQALGQGPQFIFQYYEEEERQRGNFPDRFSGHQFPNYSSELNVNALLLGDSALYLCASSLRSRQGGEAFFGQGTRLTVV.

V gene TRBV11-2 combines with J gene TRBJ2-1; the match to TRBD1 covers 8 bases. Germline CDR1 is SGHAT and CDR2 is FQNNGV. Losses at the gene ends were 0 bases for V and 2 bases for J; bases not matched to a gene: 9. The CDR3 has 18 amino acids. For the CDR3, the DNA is TGTGCCAGCAGCTTAGATTGGGCAGGGGGCGGGACCTACAATGAGCAGTTCTTC. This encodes CASSLDWAGGGTYNEQFF.

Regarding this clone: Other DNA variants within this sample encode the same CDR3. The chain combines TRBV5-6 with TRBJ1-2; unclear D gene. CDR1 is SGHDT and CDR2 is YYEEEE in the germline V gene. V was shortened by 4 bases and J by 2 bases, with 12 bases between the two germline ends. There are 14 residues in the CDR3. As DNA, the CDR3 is TGTGCCAGCAGCCCCCTGGGAGGGAACTATGGCTACACCTTC. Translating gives CASSPLGGNYGYTF.

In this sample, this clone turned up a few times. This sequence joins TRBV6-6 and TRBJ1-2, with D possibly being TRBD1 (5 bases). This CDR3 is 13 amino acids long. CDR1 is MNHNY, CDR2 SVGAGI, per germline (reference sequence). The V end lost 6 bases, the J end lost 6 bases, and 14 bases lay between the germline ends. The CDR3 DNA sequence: TGTGCCAGCAGGCCCCAGGGAGTGGATGGCTACACCTTC. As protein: CASRPQGVDGYTF.

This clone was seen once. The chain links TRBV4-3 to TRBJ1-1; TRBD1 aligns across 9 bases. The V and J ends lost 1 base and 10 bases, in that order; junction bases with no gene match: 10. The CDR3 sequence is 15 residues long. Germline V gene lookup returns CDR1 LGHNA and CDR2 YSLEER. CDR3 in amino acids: CASSQGTGGAGAAFF. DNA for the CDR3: TGCGCCAGCAGCCAAGGAACAGGGGGCGCTGGTGCAGCTTTCTTT.

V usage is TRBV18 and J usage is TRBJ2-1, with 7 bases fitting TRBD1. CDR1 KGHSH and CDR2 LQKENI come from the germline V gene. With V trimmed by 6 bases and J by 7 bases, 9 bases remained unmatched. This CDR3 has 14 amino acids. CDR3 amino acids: CASSPGTAENEQFF. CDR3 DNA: TGTGCCAGCTCCCCCGGGACAGCGGAAAATGAGCAGTTCTTC.

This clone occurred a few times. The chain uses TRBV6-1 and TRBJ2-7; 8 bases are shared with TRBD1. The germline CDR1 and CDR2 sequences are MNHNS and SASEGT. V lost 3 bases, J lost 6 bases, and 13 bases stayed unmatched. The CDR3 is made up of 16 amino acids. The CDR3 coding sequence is TGTGCCAGCAGTGATGACAGGGGAGGCTACGGGGGCGAGCAGTACGTC. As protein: CASSDDRGGYGGEQYV.

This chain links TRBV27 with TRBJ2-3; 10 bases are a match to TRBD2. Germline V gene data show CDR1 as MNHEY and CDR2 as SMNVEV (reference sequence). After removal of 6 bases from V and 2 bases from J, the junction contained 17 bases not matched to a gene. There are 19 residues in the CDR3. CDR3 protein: CASSRLPGLAEPLTDTQYF. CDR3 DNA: TGTGCCAGCAGCCGTCTACCCGGACTAGCGGAACCCCTCACAGATACGCAGTATTTT.

The CDR3 nucleotides are TGTGCCAGCAGCTATAAAGCAGGGGGCAGGGGGACTGAAGCTTTCTTT. Residues: CASSYKAGGRGTEAFF. V is TRBV5-4 and J is TRBJ1-1, with 8 bases fitting TRBD1. The junction had 12 bases not matched to a gene; V was cut back by 3 bases and J by 5 bases. This CDR3 spans 16 amino acids. Germline loops: CDR1 SGHNT, CDR2 YYREEE (reference sequence).

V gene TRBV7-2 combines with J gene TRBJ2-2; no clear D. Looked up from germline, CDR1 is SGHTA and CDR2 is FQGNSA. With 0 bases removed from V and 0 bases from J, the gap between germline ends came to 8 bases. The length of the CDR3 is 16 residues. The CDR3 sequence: CASSLALGTNTGELFF. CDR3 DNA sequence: TGTGCCAGCAGCTTAGCGCTTGGGACGAACACCGGGGAGCTGTTTTTT.

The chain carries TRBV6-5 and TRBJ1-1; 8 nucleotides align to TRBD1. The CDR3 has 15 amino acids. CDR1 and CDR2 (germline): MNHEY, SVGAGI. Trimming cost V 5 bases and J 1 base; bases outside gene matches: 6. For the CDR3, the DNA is TGTGCCAGCAGTCGGACAGGGACCGCGAACACTGAAGCTTTCTTT. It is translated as CASSRTGTANTEAFF.

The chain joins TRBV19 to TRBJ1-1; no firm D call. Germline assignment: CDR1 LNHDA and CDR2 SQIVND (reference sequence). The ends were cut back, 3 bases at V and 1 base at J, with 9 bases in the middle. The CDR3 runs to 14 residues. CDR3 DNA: TGTGCCAGTAGTATCTCCACGGGGAACACTGAAGCTTTCTTT. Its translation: CASSISTGNTEAFF.

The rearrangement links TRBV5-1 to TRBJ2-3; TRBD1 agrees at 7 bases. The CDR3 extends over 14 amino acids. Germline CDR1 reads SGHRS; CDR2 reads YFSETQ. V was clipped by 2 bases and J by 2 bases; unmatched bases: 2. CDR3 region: CASSFTGATDTQYF. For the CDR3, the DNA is TGCGCCAGCAGCTTCACAGGGGCCACAGATACGCAGTATTTT.

The CDR3 here is CASSTPRGQGISPLHF. DNA for the CDR3: TGTGCCAGTAGTACCCCACGGGGCCAGGGGATTTCACCCCTCCACTTT. The chain carries TRBV19 and TRBJ1-6; D is possibly TRBD1 (6 bases). There are 16 residues in the CDR3. CDR1 is LNHDA and CDR2 is SQIVND in the germline V gene (reference sequence). V was clipped by 4 bases and J by 9 bases, with 19 bases between them.